The sequence of this T cell receptor beta chain was determined in a study of CD8+ T cells in alopecia areata. The overall study: Treated patients were given 5 to 10 mg oral tofacitinib twice daily. The study gave tofacitinib for 6 to 18 months, then 6 months off drug.

Points on this clone: Its antigen remains unknown.

Per germline, CDR1 SNHLY and CDR2 FYNNEI. V lost 10 bases, J lost 2 bases, and 13 bases lay in between. CDR3 size: 13 residues. Overall study results and limits: Lesional scalp, especially alopecia totalis/universalis, showed higher clonality than normal scalp. Tissue-resident alphabeta T cells belonging to normal skin likewise get sequenced within scalp specimens.

RNA extraction was followed by reverse transcription into cDNA, which acted as the sequencing template. Sequencing used immunoSEQ multiplex PCR; TCRdb keeps in-frame clones, though not all of them. The sample lists roughly 180,000 clones, approximately 49% seen once, with around 10% in the top ten. Specified treatment: oral pan-JAK inhibitor, 5-10 mg twice daily. The sequence derives from a human donor with alopecia areata. The sequencing used CD8+ T cells sorted from blood, collected around week 52, from a patient treated with tofacitinib. The chain links TRBV2 to TRBJ2-3; a weak D match, TRBD2 (5 bases). The DNA for the CDR3 is TGTGCCACCAAAGACTACTACACAGATACGCAGTATTTT. Its translation is CATKDYYTDTQYF.